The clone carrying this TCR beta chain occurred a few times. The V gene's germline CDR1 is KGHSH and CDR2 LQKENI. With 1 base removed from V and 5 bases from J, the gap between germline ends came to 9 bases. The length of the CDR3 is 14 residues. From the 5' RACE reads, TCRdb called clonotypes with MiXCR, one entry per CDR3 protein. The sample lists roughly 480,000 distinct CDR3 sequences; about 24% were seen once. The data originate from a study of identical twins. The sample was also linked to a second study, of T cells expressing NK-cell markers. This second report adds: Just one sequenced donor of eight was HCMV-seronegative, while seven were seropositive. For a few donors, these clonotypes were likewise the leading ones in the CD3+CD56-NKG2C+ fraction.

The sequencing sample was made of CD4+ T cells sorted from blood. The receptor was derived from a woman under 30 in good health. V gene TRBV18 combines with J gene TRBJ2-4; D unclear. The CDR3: CASSPRSIENIQYF. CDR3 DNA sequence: TGTGCCAGCTCACCACGCAGTATCGAAAACATTCAGTACTTC. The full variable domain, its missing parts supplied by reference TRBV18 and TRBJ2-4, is NAGVMQNPRHLVRRRGQEARLRCSPMKGHSHVYWYRQLPEEGLKFMVYLQKENIIDESGMPKERFSAEFPKEGPSILRIQQVVRGDSAAYFCASSPRSIENIQYFGAGTRLSVL.